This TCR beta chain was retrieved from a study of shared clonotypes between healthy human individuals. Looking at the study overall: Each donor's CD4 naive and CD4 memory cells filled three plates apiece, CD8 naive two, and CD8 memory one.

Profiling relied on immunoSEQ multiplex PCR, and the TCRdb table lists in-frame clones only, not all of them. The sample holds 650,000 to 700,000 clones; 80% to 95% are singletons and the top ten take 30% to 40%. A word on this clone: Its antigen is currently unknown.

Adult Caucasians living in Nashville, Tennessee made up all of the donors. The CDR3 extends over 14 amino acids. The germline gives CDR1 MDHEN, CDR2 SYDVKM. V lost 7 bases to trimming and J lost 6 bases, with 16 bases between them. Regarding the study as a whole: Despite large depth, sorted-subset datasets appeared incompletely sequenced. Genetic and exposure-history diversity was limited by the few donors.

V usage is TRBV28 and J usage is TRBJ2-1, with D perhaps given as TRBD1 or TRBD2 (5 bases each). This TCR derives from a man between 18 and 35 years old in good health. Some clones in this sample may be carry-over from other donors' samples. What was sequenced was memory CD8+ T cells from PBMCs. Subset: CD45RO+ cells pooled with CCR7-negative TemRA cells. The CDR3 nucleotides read TGTGCCAGCATGGAGGTGGGGCAGAGCAATGAGCAGTTCTTC. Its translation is CASMEVGQSNEQFF.